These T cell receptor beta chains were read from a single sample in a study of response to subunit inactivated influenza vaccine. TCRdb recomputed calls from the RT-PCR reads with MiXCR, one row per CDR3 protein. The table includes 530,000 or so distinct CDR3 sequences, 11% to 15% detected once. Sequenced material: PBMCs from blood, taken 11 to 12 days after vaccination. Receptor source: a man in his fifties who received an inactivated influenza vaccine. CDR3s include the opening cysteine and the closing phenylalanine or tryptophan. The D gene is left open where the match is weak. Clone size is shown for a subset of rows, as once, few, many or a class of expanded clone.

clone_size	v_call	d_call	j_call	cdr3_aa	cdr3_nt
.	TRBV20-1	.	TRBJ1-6	CSARGYELSLHF	TGCAGTGCTAGAGGTTATGAATTGTCCCTCCACTTT
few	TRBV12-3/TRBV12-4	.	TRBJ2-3	CASSFDSSFTDTQYF	TGTGCCAGCAGTTTTGACAGTAGCTTCACAGATACGCAGTATTTT
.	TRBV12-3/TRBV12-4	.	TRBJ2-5	CASSPPSSGETQYF	TGTGCCAGCAGTCCGCCTAGCTCTGGAGAGACCCAGTACTTC
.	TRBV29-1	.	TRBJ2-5	CSVELRDGGNDGETQYF	TGCAGCGTTGAGTTGAGGGATGGAGGGAACGACGGAGAGACCCAGTACTTC
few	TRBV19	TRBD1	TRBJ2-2	CASSIGTVKTGELFF	TGTGCCAGTAGTATTGGGACAGTGAAAACCGGGGAGCTGTTTTTT
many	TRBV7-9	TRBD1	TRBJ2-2	CASSFPGQGNTGELFF	TGTGCCAGCAGCTTTCCCGGACAGGGTAACACCGGGGAGCTGTTTTTT
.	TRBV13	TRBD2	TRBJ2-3	CASSGRTSGTDTQYF	TGTGCCAGCAGCGGAAGGACTAGCGGCACAGATACGCAGTATTTT
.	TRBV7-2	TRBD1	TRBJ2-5	CASSSGQPQETQYF	TGTGCCAGCAGCTCGGGACAGCCACAAGAGACCCAGTACTTC
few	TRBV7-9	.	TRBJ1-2	CASSSPRESGYGYTF	TGTGCCAGCAGCTCCCCCCGGGAATCGGGCTATGGCTACACCTTC
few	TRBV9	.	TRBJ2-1	CASSVGALEGLKFF	TGTGCCAGCAGCGTAGGTGCACTAGAGGGCTTAAAGTTCTTC
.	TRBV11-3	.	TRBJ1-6	CASSPPTQDVSPLHF	TGTGCCAGCAGCCCGCCAACACAAGATGTTTCACCCCTCCACTTT
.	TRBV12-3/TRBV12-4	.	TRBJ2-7	CASMGKAASSRYF	TGTGCCAGCATGGGAAAGGCCGCGAGCAGTCGGTACTTC
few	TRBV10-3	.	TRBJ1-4	CAISEGGLNEKLFF	TGTGCCATCAGTGAGGGCGGCTTAAATGAAAAACTGTTTTTT
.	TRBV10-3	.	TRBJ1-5	CAISTTDRNQPQHF	TGTGCCATCAGTACGACAGATCGCAATCAGCCCCAGCATTTT
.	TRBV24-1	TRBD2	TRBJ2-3	CATKTSGADTQYF	TGTGCCACCAAGACTAGCGGTGCAGATACGCAGTATTTT
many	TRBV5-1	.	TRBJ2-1	CASSSGGVFDEQFF	TGCGCCAGCAGCTCTGGCGGGGTCTTCGATGAGCAGTTCTTC
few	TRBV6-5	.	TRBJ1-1	CASSYLTETGPGGTEAFF	TGTGCCAGCAGTTACCTTACCGAGACAGGTCCGGGGGGCACTGAAGCTTTCTTT
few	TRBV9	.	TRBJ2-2	CASSVTTHIGELFF	TGTGCCAGCAGCGTAACTACCCACATCGGGGAGCTGTTTTTT
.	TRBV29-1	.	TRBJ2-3	CSAQGASTDTQYF	TGCAGCGCCCAGGGAGCCAGCACAGATACGCAGTATTTT
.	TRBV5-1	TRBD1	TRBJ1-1	CASSPGGSTEAFF	TGCGCCAGCAGCCCAGGGGGTAGCACTGAAGCTTTCTTT
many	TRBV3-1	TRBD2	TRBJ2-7	CASSQVGLAGRSSYEQYF	TGTGCCAGCAGCCAAGTGGGCCTAGCGGGACGGAGCTCCTACGAGCAGTACTTC
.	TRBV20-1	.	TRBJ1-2	CSARDTVLNSYGYTF	TGCAGTGCTAGAGACACGGTCCTAAACAGCTATGGCTACACCTTC
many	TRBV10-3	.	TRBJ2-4	CAISESGTWIQYF	TGTGCCATCAGTGAGTCCGGGACATGGATTCAGTACTTC
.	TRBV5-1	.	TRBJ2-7	CASSYTGYSYEQYF	TGCGCCAGCAGCTACACAGGGTACTCCTACGAGCAGTACTTC
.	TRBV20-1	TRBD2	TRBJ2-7	CSASGGGGAVFDEQYF	TGCAGTGCTAGCGGCGGCGGGGGGGCCGTCTTTGACGAGCAGTACTTC
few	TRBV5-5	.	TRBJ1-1	CASSLEGREGFEAFF	TGTGCCAGCAGCTTGGAAGGCAGGGAGGGGTTCGAAGCTTTCTTT
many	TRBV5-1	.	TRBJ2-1	CASSLRGSGGEQFF	TGCGCCAGCAGCTTGAGGGGTTCCGGTGGTGAGCAGTTCTTC
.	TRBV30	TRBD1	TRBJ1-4	CAWREDRGRLFF	TGTGCCTGGAGAGAAGACAGGGGAAGACTGTTTTTT
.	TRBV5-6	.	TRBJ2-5	CASSLGSWTQYF	TGTGCCAGCAGCTTGGGAAGTTGGACCCAGTACTTC
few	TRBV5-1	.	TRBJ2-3	CASSLGFVEGDTQYF	TGCGCCAGCAGCTTGGGTTTCGTGGAGGGAGATACGCAGTATTTT
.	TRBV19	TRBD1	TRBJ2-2	CASSQTGTGIPGELFF	TGTGCCAGTTCACAGACCGGGACAGGGATACCCGGGGAGCTGTTTTTT
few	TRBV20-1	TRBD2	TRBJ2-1	CSARDPNSGNFNEQFF	TGCAGTGCTAGAGATCCGAATAGCGGGAACTTCAATGAGCAGTTCTTC
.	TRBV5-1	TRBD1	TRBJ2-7	CASSTTGASSYEQYF	TGCGCCAGCAGCACGACAGGGGCAAGCTCCTACGAGCAGTACTTC
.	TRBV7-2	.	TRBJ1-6	CASSEQPGYLNSPLHF	TGTGCCAGCAGCGAACAACCCGGCTATCTCAATTCACCCCTCCACTTT
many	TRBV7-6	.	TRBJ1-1	CASSPRGQPNTEAFF	TGTGCCAGCAGCCCCAGGGGCCAGCCGAACACTGAAGCTTTCTTT
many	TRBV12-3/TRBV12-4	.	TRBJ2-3	CASSPPRGGAFTDTQYF	TGTGCCAGCAGTCCCCCGAGGGGGGGGGCCTTCACAGATACGCAGTATTTT
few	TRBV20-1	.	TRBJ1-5	CSASSVGVERNQPQHF	TGCAGTGCTAGTTCCGTAGGGGTCGAACGCAATCAGCCCCAGCATTTT
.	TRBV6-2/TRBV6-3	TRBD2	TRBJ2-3	CASSTRGSGGPTSTDTQYF	TGTGCCAGCAGCACCCGGGGGAGCGGGGGGCCAACAAGCACAGATACGCAGTATTTT
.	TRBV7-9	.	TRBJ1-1	CASSPNRETEAFF	TGTGCCAGCAGCCCGAACAGGGAGACTGAAGCTTTCTTT
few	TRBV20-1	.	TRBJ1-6	CSARDPRQNLYNSPLHF	TGCAGTGCTAGAGATCCTAGACAGAACCTTTATAATTCACCCCTCCACTTT
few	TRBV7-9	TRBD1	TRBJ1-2	CASSLVGQRAYYGYTF	TGTGCCAGCAGCTTAGTGGGACAGAGAGCTTACTATGGCTACACCTTC
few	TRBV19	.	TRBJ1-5	CASKGVSNQPQHF	TGTGCCAGCAAGGGGGTAAGCAATCAGCCCCAGCATTTT
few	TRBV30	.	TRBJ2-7	CAWSHYWSGTSSGQYF	TGTGCCTGGAGTCACTACTGGTCAGGAACCTCTTCGGGGCAGTACTTC
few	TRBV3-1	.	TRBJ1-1	CASSRAIQNTEAFF	TGTGCCAGCAGCCGGGCAATTCAAAACACTGAAGCTTTCTTT
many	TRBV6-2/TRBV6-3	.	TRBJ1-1	CASSRQEMNTEAFF	TGTGCCAGCAGTAGACAAGAAATGAACACTGAAGCTTTCTTT